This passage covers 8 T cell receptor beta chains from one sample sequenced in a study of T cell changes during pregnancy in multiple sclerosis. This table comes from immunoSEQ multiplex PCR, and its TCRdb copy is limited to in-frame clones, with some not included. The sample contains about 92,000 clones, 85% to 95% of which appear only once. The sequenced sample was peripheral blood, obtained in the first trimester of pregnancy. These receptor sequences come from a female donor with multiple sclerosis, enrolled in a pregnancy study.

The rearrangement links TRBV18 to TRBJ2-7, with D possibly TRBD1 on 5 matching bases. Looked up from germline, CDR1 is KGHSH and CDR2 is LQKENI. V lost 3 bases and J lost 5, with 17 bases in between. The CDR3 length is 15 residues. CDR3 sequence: CASSPGLRAEDEQYF. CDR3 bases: TGTGCCAGCTCACCGGGTCTCAGGGCCGAGGACGAGCAGTACTTC.

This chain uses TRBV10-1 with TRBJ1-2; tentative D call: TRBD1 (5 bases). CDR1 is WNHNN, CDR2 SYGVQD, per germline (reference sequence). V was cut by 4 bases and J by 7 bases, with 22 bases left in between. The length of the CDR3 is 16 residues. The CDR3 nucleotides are TGCGCCAGCAGTGTCGGCGGGGACCCAAGGGGAAGTGGCTACACCTTC. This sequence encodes CASSVGGDPRGSGYTF.

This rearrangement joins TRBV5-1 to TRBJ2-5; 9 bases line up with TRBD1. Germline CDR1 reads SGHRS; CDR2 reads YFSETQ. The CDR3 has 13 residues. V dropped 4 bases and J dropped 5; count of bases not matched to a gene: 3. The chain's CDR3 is CASSTGGGETQYF. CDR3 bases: TGCGCCAGCAGCACAGGGGGCGGTGAGACCCAGTACTTC. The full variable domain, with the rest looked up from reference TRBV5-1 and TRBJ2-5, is KAGVTQTPRYLIKTRGQQVTLSCSPISGHRSVSWYQQTPGQGLQFLFEYFSETQRNKGNFPGRFSGRQFSNSRSEMNVSTLELGDSALYLCASSTGGGETQYFGPGTRLLVL.

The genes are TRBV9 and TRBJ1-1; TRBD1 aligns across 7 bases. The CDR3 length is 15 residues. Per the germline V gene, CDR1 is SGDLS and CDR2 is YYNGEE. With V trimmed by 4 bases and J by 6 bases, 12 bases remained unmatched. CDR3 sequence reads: CASSPVTGFEAEAFF. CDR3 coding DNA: TGTGCCAGCAGCCCAGTGACAGGGTTCGAGGCTGAAGCTTTCTTT.

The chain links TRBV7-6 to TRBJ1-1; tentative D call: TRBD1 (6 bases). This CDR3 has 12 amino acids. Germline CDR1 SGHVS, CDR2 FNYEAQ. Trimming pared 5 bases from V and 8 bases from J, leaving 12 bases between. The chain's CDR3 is CASSHTGTEAFF. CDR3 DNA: TGTGCCAGCAGCCACACAGGGACCGAAGCTTTCTTT.

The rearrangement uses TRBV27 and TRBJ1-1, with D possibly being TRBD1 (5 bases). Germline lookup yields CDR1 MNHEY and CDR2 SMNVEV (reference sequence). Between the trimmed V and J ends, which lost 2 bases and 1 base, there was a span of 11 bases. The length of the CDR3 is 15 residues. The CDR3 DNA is TGTGCCAGCAGTTTAGACCTCGGGGGGAACACTGAAGCTTTCTTT. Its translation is CASSLDLGGNTEAFF.

This CDR3 reads CASSSTGGGYEQYF. The DNA of the CDR3 is TGTGCCAGCAGCAGTACAGGGGGCGGCTACGAGCAGTACTTC. J is TRBJ2-7 and V is TRBV7-3; 9 bases fit TRBD1. This CDR3 spans 14 amino acids. Losses at the gene ends were 5 bases for V and 3 bases for J; bases not matched to a gene: 5. The germline V gene has CDR1 SGHTA and CDR2 FQGTGA.

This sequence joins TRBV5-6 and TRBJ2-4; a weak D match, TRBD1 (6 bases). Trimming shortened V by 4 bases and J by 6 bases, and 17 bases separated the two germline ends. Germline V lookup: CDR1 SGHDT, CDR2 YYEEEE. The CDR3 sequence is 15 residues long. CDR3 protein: CASSGTHTRGNIQYF. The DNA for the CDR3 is TGTGCCAGCAGCGGGACACATACTCGGGGAAACATTCAGTACTTC.